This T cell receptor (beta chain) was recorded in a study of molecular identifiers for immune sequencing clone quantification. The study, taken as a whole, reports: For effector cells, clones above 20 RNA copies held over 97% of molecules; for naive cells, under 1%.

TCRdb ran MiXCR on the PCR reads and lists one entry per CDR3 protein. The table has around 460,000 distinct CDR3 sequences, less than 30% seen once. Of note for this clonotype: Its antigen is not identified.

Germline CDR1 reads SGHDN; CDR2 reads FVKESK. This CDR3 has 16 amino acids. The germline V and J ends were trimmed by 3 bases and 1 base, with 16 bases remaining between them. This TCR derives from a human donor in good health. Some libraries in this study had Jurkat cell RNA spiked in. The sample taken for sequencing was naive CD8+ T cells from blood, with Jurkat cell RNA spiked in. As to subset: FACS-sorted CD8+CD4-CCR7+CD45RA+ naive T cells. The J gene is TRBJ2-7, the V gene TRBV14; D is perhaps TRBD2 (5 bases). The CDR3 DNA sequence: TGTGCCAGCAGCCAGTCCGGAGGATATATTTCCTACGAGCAGTACTTC. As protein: CASSQSGGYISYEQYF.